These T cell receptor beta chains were read from a single sample in a study of molecular identifiers for immune sequencing clone quantification. TCRdb ran MiXCR on the PCR reads and lists one entry per CDR3 protein. The sample contains about 640,000 distinct CDR3 sequences, 15% to 20% of which appear only once. Sequenced input: naive CD8+ T cells from blood, with Jurkat cell RNA spiked in. Every receptor here comes from a human donor in good health. Some libraries in this study had Jurkat cell RNA spiked in. Each CDR3 is given with its conserved first and last residue. D genes are given only for firm matches. Size values are once, few and many counts, or a class for expanded clones, and some rows have none.

J gene,clone size,D gene,V gene,CDR3 protein,CDR3 DNA
TRBJ1-2,NA,NA,TRBV7-9,CASSLAGSTNYGYTF,TGTGCCAGCAGCTTAGCCGGCAGTACTAACTATGGCTACACCTTC
TRBJ1-1,many,TRBD1,TRBV20-1,CSAREMTGGQTEAFF,TGCAGTGCTAGAGAGATGACAGGGGGCCAAACTGAAGCTTTCTTT
TRBJ2-3,NA,NA,TRBV27,CASRPFARDTQYF,TGTGCCAGCAGACCCTTCGCTCGGGATACGCAGTATTTT
TRBJ1-3,many,TRBD1,TRBV28,CATREQGWSGNTIYF,TGTGCCACCAGAGAACAGGGGTGGTCTGGAAACACCATATATTTT
TRBJ1-1,many,NA,TRBV20-1,CSAQDQNTEAFF,TGCAGTGCTCAGGACCAGAACACTGAAGCTTTCTTT
TRBJ2-7,NA,TRBD2,TRBV19,CASAAGKDYEQYF,TGTGCCAGCGCAGCGGGAAAAGACTACGAGCAGTACTTC
TRBJ2-7,NA,TRBD1,TRBV6-2/TRBV6-3,CASRDPGTGYGEQYF,TGTGCCAGCAGGGACCCCGGGACAGGGTATGGCGAGCAGTACTTC
TRBJ1-2,NA,NA,TRBV5-4,CASRRGQGYTF,TGTGCCAGCAGGCGGGGCCAGGGCTACACCTTC
TRBJ2-1,many,NA,TRBV30,CAWSYGVANEQFF,TGTGCCTGGAGTTACGGGGTTGCCAATGAGCAGTTCTTC
TRBJ2-2,NA,NA,TRBV5-3,CASSFVTGELYF,TGTGCCAGCAGCTTTGTCACCGGGGAGCTGTATTTT
TRBJ2-7,few,NA,TRBV10-3,CAIRAGTSYEQYF,TGTGCCATCAGAGCCGGGACATCCTACGAGCAGTACTTC
TRBJ2-7,many,NA,TRBV18,CASSPRANYEQYF,TGTGCCAGCTCACCACGGGCGAACTACGAGCAGTACTTC
TRBJ2-3,many,NA,TRBV20-1,CSARTIQGPTDTQYF,TGCAGTGCTAGGACAATACAGGGTCCAACAGATACGCAGTATTTT
TRBJ1-1,few,NA,TRBV19,CASSPNGGWNTEAFF,TGTGCCAGTAGTCCCAACGGGGGTTGGAACACTGAAGCTTTCTTT
TRBJ2-7,few,TRBD1,TRBV5-6,CASSLAGQGIIYEQYF,TGTGCCAGCAGCCTGGCAGGACAGGGGATTATCTACGAGCAGTACTTC
TRBJ2-7,many,TRBD1,TRBV7-9,CASGDRSYEQYF,TGTGCCAGCGGGGACAGGAGCTACGAGCAGTACTTC
TRBJ1-2,NA,TRBD1,TRBV4-2,CASSPGQGALYGYTF,TGTGCCAGCAGCCCCGGACAGGGGGCTCTGTATGGCTACACCTTC
TRBJ2-3,many,NA,TRBV24-1,CATSDRAWDTQYF,TGTGCCACCAGTGACCGGGCCTGGGATACGCAGTATTTT
TRBJ1-4,few,NA,TRBV4-3,CASSQTTSQGVEEKLFF,TGCGCCAGCAGCCAAACCACATCCCAGGGTGTAGAGGAAAAACTGTTTTTT
TRBJ2-1,NA,TRBD2,TRBV18,CASSQPGLAGEAYNEQFF,TGTGCCAGCTCTCAACCGGGACTAGCGGGGGAGGCCTACAATGAGCAGTTCTTC
TRBJ2-2,many,TRBD2,TRBV9,CASSGLAGGQNTGELFF,TGTGCCAGCAGCGGACTAGCGGGGGGGCAGAACACCGGGGAGCTGTTTTTT
TRBJ1-2,many,NA,TRBV12-3/TRBV12-4,CASTAQDGNGYTF,TGTGCCAGCACGGCACAGGACGGAAATGGCTACACCTTC
TRBJ2-7,many,NA,TRBV5-6,CASSPGYLYEQYF,TGTGCCAGCAGCCCTGGATACCTCTACGAGCAGTACTTC
TRBJ2-7,many,NA,TRBV20-1,CSARGKSSYEQYF,TGCAGTGCTAGGGGTAAGAGCTCCTACGAGCAGTACTTC
TRBJ2-7,many,NA,TRBV25-1,CASSEYDEQYF,TGTGCCAGCAGTGAATATGACGAGCAGTACTTC
TRBJ2-3,many,NA,TRBV28,CASSLMDSLTDTQYF,TGTGCCAGCAGTTTAATGGACAGCCTCACAGATACGCAGTATTTT
TRBJ2-7,many,NA,TRBV6-2/TRBV6-3,CASSYGLSYEQYF,TGTGCCAGCAGTTACGGGCTCTCCTACGAGCAGTACTTC
TRBJ1-1,NA,NA,TRBV6-5,CASSYAGSGTEASF,TGTGCCAGCAGTTACGCCGGGAGCGGCACTGAAGCTTCCTTT
TRBJ2-5,few,NA,TRBV6-5,CASSYQSGPAGEQETQYF,TGTGCCAGCAGTTACCAATCGGGCCCAGCCGGGGAACAAGAGACCCAGTACTTC
TRBJ2-3,many,NA,TRBV29-1,CSAVGMNTDTQYF,TGCAGCGCCGTAGGGATGAACACAGATACGCAGTATTTT
TRBJ1-1,many,NA,TRBV20-1,CSASEGSMANTEAFF,TGCAGTGCCTCCGAGGGTTCCATGGCAAACACTGAAGCTTTCTTT
TRBJ2-1,NA,TRBD2,TRBV24-1,CATSPLAGSYNKQFF,TGTGCCACCAGTCCCCTAGCGGGAAGCTACAATAAGCAGTTCTTC
TRBJ2-7,few,NA,TRBV19,CASSIVLAGYYEQYF,TGTGCCAGTAGTATAGTGTTGGCAGGTTACTACGAGCAGTACTTC
TRBJ2-1,many,NA,TRBV12-3/TRBV12-4,CASSLAIDSTGEQFF,TGTGCCAGCAGTTTAGCGATAGACTCTACCGGTGAGCAGTTCTTC
TRBJ2-1,many,NA,TRBV30,CAWSVGADEQFF,TGTGCCTGGAGTGTGGGGGCAGATGAGCAGTTCTTC
TRBJ2-1,NA,TRBD2,TRBV19,CASRSSGLASYEQFF,TGTGCCAGTAGGTCCTCCGGACTAGCGTCATATGAGCAGTTCTTC
TRBJ1-5,NA,TRBD1,TRBV30,CAWSQGTASNQPQHF,TGTGCCTGGAGTCAAGGGACAGCAAGCAATCAGCCCCAGCATTTT
TRBJ1-6,few,TRBD1,TRBV6-5,CASSYSLDRVGSPLHF,TGTGCCAGCAGTTACTCACTGGACAGGGTAGGATCACCCCTCCACTTT
TRBJ2-3,many,TRBD2,TRBV7-6,CASSENYWRGEGTQYF,TGTGCCAGCAGCGAGAATTACTGGAGAGGGGAGGGTACGCAGTATTTT
TRBJ2-2,many,NA,TRBV13,CASEPRSYNTGELFF,TGTGCCAGCGAACCTCGGTCATATAACACCGGGGAGCTGTTTTTT
TRBJ2-5,many,NA,TRBV12-3/TRBV12-4,CASRPGTNQETQYF,TGTGCCAGCAGGCCCGGGACAAACCAAGAGACCCAGTACTTC
TRBJ2-7,many,TRBD1,TRBV7-9,CASSSSIDRGYEQYF,TGTGCCAGCAGCTCATCAATCGACAGGGGCTACGAGCAGTACTTC
TRBJ2-3,many,TRBD2,TRBV29-1,CSVGRREGTDTQYF,TGCAGCGTCGGGCGGCGGGAGGGCACAGATACGCAGTATTTT